This TCR beta chain was profiled in a study of CD8 T cells in ankylosing spondylitis (dated by TCRdb to between 2016 and 2019). About the full investigation: To find TCR variants linked to disease, the study profiled T cell receptor beta repertoires in ankylosing spondylitis patients and healthy donors. The whole study cohort included 108 healthy donors and about two dozen ankylosing spondylitis patients. Peripheral blood was sampled, and synovial fluid was also collected from ankylosing spondylitis patients. What the research found in general, with its limitations: A TCR beta motif of fewer than 10 highly homologous amino acid variants appeared characteristic of blood from ankylosing spondylitis patients. Some motif variants had previously been reported in the synovial fluid and blood of reactive arthritis patients, which suggests shared mechanisms of disease initiation. The disease-linked clones showed a CD8+ phenotype and occurred at relatively low frequencies in peripheral blood. The disease-linked clones were reported as significantly enriched in matched synovial fluid samples from ankylosing spondylitis patients.

As encoded in the germline V gene, CDR1 is SGHTA while CDR2 is FQGTGA. Unmatched junction bases come to 6, with V trimmed by 5 bases and J by 6 bases. From the cysteine through the phenylalanine, the CDR3 covers 15 amino acids. Of the read, only the CDR3 DNA is kept; its 45 bases are in frame from base 1. The sample was run on an Illumina HiSeq 2500. Quantitative 5'-RACE with molecular barcodes was the method used to prepare the TCR beta libraries. In the paper's pipeline: Disease-linked TCR variants were identified with a new computational method built on a probabilistic model of VDJ rearrangement. The public reads were run again by TCRdb, first through fastp at Q25 and then through MiXCR, and only productive beta chains were kept. All rows with the same CDR3 protein become a single entry with the most common DNA and genes. Here the V and J calls rest on TCRdb's processing, not on the authors' analysis. The sample table holds 250,000 or so distinct CDR3 sequences, of which over 15% were seen once. Around 30% of the sample lies in the top ten.

This clonotype was counted many times. The antigen this receptor binds is unknown. Qualities for individual bases were not recorded, and no much larger clone is one base off. Sequencing was done on a sample of blood, either unsorted or a sorted T cell fraction (not recorded which). This receptor was identified in a male donor with ankylosing spondylitis or in good health (not recorded which). Here the chain combines TRBV7-3 and TRBJ2-3, with 12 bases aligning to TRBD2. The nucleotide sequence is TGTGCCAGCAGCATCGGACTAGCGGGATTCGATACGCAGTATTTT. This translates into CASSIGLAGFDTQYF.